The 15 T cell receptor beta chains given below trace back to one sample, sequenced in a study of breast tumors, draining lymph nodes, adjacent tissues. TCRdb reprocessed the multiplex PCR reads via MiXCR and lists one record per CDR3 protein. The table lists roughly 130,000 distinct CDR3 sequences, approximately 30% of them singletons, with 2.3% in the top ten. Axillary draining lymph nodes of breast cancer patients supplied the node samples. Sample: axillary lymph node tissue. The receptors originated from a female donor with breast cancer. Some clones in this sample may be carry-over from other donors' samples.

The rearrangement joins TRBV7-2 to TRBJ2-2, with D perhaps matching TRBD2 (7 bases). CDR3 length equals 14 residues. Trimming removed 3 bases at V and 10 bases at J, with 15 bases between. Per germline, CDR1 SGHTA and CDR2 FQGNSA. The CDR3 is CASSLVGGAAELFF. The CDR3 DNA is TGTGCCAGCAGCTTGGTAGGGGGGGCCGCGGAGCTGTTTTTT.

This chain uses TRBV6-6 with TRBJ1-1; D not certain. CDR3 size: 12 residues. V was pared by 6 bases and J by 0 bases, with 5 bases between. CDR1 is MNHNY, CDR2 SVGAGI, per germline (reference sequence). The CDR3 region is CASRIMNTEAFF. The CDR3 bases are TGTGCCAGCAGGATAATGAACACTGAAGCTTTCTTT.

There are many counts of this clonotype. The chain has TRBV28 and TRBJ2-1; D gene unclear. Per germline, CDR1 MDHEN and CDR2 SYDVKM. This CDR3 has 14 residues. Trimming took 1 base from V and 0 from J, leaving 4 bases between them. The CDR3 loop is CASSLSSSYNEQFF. The DNA of the CDR3 is TGTGCCAGCAGTTTATCATCCTCCTACAATGAGCAGTTCTTC.

The chain links TRBV20-1 to TRBJ2-7; 7 nucleotides match TRBD1. CDR1 and CDR2 (germline): DFQATT, SNEGSKA (reference sequence). Trimming took 7 bases from V and 6 from J; bases not matched to a gene: 15. CDR3 length: 14 amino acids. The DNA for the CDR3 is TGCAGTGTAGGACAGGACAGAACTACCTCCGAGCAGTACTTC. It is translated as CSVGQDRTTSEQYF.

This clonotype occurred many times. Here the CDR3 DNA reads TGTGCCAGCAGTTGGACAGGAAATTCACCCCTCCACTTT. It translates to CASSWTGNSPLHF. This chain links TRBV27 with TRBJ1-6; 7 bases agree with TRBD1. Germline V CDR1 and CDR2: MNHEY, SMNVEV (reference sequence). The CDR3 covers 13 residues. V trimming: 4 bases; J trimming: 7 bases; junction bases outside the gene matches: 1.

At least ten counts were recorded for this clonotype. V gene TRBV27 combines with J gene TRBJ1-2; D is unclear. The germline V gene has CDR1 MNHEY and CDR2 SMNVEV (reference sequence). The CDR3 is made up of 13 amino acids. The V and J ends lost 8 bases and 9 bases respectively, with 19 bases between them. The DNA of the CDR3 is TGTGCCAGCGGCAGAGAGGGCCGACGGAGCTACACCTTC. It translates to CASGREGRRSYTF.

This clonotype was picked up many times. CDR3 in DNA: TGTGCCAGCAGAGGCCTTGAAGGTCAGCCCCAGCATTTT. Translated: CASRGLEGQPQHF. This chain connects TRBV12-3 or TRBV12-4 to TRBJ1-5; D uncertain. CDR3 length: 13 amino acids. V was pared by 6 bases and J by 6 bases, with 12 bases between.

This chain connects TRBV2 to TRBJ1-5, with D possibly being TRBD1 (5 bases). The CDR3 is 14 residues long. The V end was cut by 4 bases, the J end by 5 bases, with 12 bases between. Germline CDR1 is SNHLY and CDR2 is FYNNEI. CDR3 loop: CASSGQGTYQPQHF. In DNA, the CDR3 is TGTGCCAGCAGTGGCCAGGGCACGTATCAGCCCCAGCATTTT.

In this sample, this clonotype turned up many times. The genes are TRBV4-3 and TRBJ1-4; D uncertain. CDR1 is LGHNA, CDR2 YSLEER, per germline. The CDR3 length is 13 residues. V gave up 3 bases and J gave up 6 bases, with 8 bases separating them. As DNA, the CDR3 is TGCGCCAGCAGCCAGAACGGGGATGAAAAACTGTTTTTT. Amino acids: CASSQNGDEKLFF.

Concerning this clonotype: This CDR3 fails to terminate in the conserved phenylalanine or tryptophan, so it likely reflects a read error. The chain links TRBV9 to TRBJ1-6; D remains ambiguous. This CDR3 region has 14 residues. Trimming stripped 4 bases from V and 10 bases from J, with 15 bases between. Germline lookup yields CDR1 SGDLS and CDR2 YYNGEE. The CDR3 region is CASSLTGQSSPLHL. Written as DNA, the CDR3 is TGTGCCAGCAGCCTCACGGGCCAGTCCTCACCCCTCCACCTT.

This CDR3 is CASSISGGVSTEAFF. CDR3 DNA: TGTGCCAGTAGTATATCGGGGGGGGTGAGCACTGAAGCTTTCTTT. This chain links TRBV19 with TRBJ1-1; maybe TRBD1 (5 bases). Germline loops: CDR1 LNHDA, CDR2 SQIVND (reference sequence). V lost 2 bases and J 4 bases, leaving 14 bases between the germline ends. CDR3 length: 15 amino acids.

The chain is built from TRBV10-2 and TRBJ2-5; 8 bases line up with TRBD2. V was clipped by 2 bases and J by 9 bases; unmatched bases: 14. This CDR3 is 16 amino acids long. CDR1 is WSHSY and CDR2 is SAAADI in the germline V gene. The CDR3: CASSEVAGGLGQPQYF. Written as DNA, the CDR3 is TGCGCCAGCAGTGAGGTGGCGGGGGGCTTAGGGCAGCCCCAGTACTTC.

This clonotype appeared many times. V usage is TRBV10-3 and J usage is TRBJ1-5; 8 bases agree with TRBD1. The CDR3 length is 16 residues. Germline assignment: CDR1 ENHRY and CDR2 SYGVKD. V trimming: 2 bases; J trimming: 4 bases; junction bases outside the gene matches: 7. The CDR3 coding sequence is TGTGCCATCAGTGAGGGGGCAGGGGGCGGAAATCAGCCCCAGCATTTT. Its protein product is CAISEGAGGGNQPQHF.

Details on this clonotype: A read error may be the cause here, since a much bigger clone is one base away. This chain links TRBV5-5 with TRBJ2-7; the D is unclear. The CDR3 consists of 12 residues. The V end lost 4 bases, the J end lost 6 bases, and 11 bases lay between the germline ends. Germline V CDR1 and CDR2: SGHKS, YYEKEE (reference sequence). This chain's CDR3 is CASSPHVAEQYF. CDR3 sequence (DNA): TGTGCCAGCAGCCCGCACGTCGCCGAGCAGTACTTC.

This clonotype was observed many times. The chain employs TRBV19 and TRBJ1-3; D remains unclear. From germline, CDR1 is LNHDA and CDR2 SQIVND (reference sequence). This CDR3 has 13 residues. The V end lost 7 bases, the J end lost 2 bases, and 9 bases lay between the germline ends. This CDR3 reads CASNWAAGNTIYF. The CDR3 nucleotides read TGTGCCAGTAACTGGGCAGCTGGAAACACCATATATTTT.